The 5 T cell receptor beta chains listed next were all sequenced from one sample in a study of blood T cell repertoires in COVID-19. TCRdb's copy holds only in-frame clones and misses some; the assay was immunoSEQ multiplex PCR. The table includes 35,000 to 45,000 clones, roughly three quarters detected once. Material for sequencing was peripheral blood. These receptors came from a man aged 65 to 79 with active or convalescent COVID-19.

This chain connects TRBV7-9 to TRBJ2-7; 7 bases are shared with TRBD1. V shed 4 bases and J 0 bases; nucleotides not matched to a gene: 12. This CDR3 spans 17 amino acids. Looked up from germline, CDR1 is SEHNR and CDR2 is FQNEAQ (reference sequence). In DNA form, the CDR3 reads TGTGCCAGCAGCTCTTCGACAGGGTCAAGACCCTCCTACGAGCAGTACTTC. This encodes CASSSSTGSRPSYEQYF.

Comments on this clone: A junction boundary mismatches the germline segment, possibly from a read error. The CDR3 nucleotides read TGTGCCAGCAATGAAGGGACAGGGGTTGAAAAACTGTTTTTT. Its translation: CASNEGTGVEKLFF. This chain joins TRBV6-1 and TRBJ1-4; 10 bases fit TRBD1. The germline V gene has CDR1 MNHNS and CDR2 SASEGT. The CDR3 runs 14 residues.

V is TRBV6-1 and J is TRBJ1-6; 8 bases agree with TRBD1. Trimming at V came to 1 base and at J to 9 bases, leaving 11 bases not matched to a gene. The CDR3 sequence is 17 residues long. From germline, CDR1 is MNHNS and CDR2 SASEGT. CDR3 DNA: TGTGCCAGCAGTGAAGTGTGGACTGGACAGGGCACTTCACCCCTCCACTTT. Its translation is CASSEVWTGQGTSPLHF.

The V gene is TRBV18, the J gene TRBJ2-2; the D is unclear. Deletions cut 6 bases from V and 0 bases from J, with 8 bases between. From germline, CDR1 is KGHSH and CDR2 LQKENI. The CDR3 extends over 14 amino acids. CDR3 DNA sequence: TGTGCCAGCTCGGCCAGGACGAACACCGGGGAGCTGTTTTTT. It yields the protein CASSARTNTGELFF.

The chain has TRBV14 and TRBJ2-7; TRBD1 matches at 9 bases. Trimming removed 4 bases from V and 1 base from J; junction bases left unmatched: 5. Germline loops: CDR1 SGHDN, CDR2 FVKESK. The CDR3 covers 15 residues. This CDR3 is CASSRDRARSYEQYF. DNA of the CDR3: TGTGCCAGCAGCCGGGACAGGGCCCGATCCTACGAGCAGTACTTC.